The rows below give T cell receptor beta chains drawn from one sample of a study of shared clonotypes between healthy human individuals. Libraries were prepared by immunoSEQ multiplex PCR; TCRdb keeps only in-frame clonotypes and omits some of them. The sample has 2 million to 2.5 million clones, 85% to 95% seen once. The sequenced material came from naive CD4+ T cells from PBMCs. The source of these receptors is a man between 18 and 29 years old in good health. Some clones in this sample may be carry-over from other donors' samples. Each CDR3 is given with its conserved first and last residue. D genes are given only for firm matches. Size values are once, few and many counts, or a class for expanded clones, and some rows have none.

TRBV9,TRBJ2-5,TRBD2,once,15,TGTGCCAGCAGCGTAATCGGGAGGAACCTGAAGACCCAGTACTTC,CASSVIGRNLKTQYF
TRBV5-4,TRBJ1-5,TRBD1,NA,16,TGTGCCAGCAGCTGGGGAGGGACAGGGGTCAATCAGCCCCAGCATTTT,CASSWGGTGVNQPQHF
TRBV28,TRBJ2-3,TRBD2,NA,15,TGTGCCAGCAGTTTGGCGGGAGGGCCGAAAGATACGCAGTATTTT,CASSLAGGPKDTQYF
TRBV14,TRBJ1-2,NA,NA,13,TGTGCCAGCAGCCAAGATCACAGATATGGCTACACCTTC,CASSQDHRYGYTF
TRBV28,TRBJ2-7,NA,NA,16,TGTGCCAGCAGTTTATCTTGGGCGAGAAGCTCCTACGAGCAGTACTTC,CASSLSWARSSYEQYF
TRBV27,TRBJ1-2,TRBD1,NA,13,TGTGCCAGCAGTTTAAACAGGGGGCGAGGCTACACCTTC,CASSLNRGRGYTF
TRBV2,TRBJ1-2,NA,NA,15,TGTGCCAGCAGTGGGGGTCCTGGGCAGATCTATGGCTACACCTTC,CASSGGPGQIYGYTF
TRBV6-6,TRBJ2-2,TRBD1,NA,16,TGTGCCAGCAGTCCCTACAGGGGTCAGAACACCGGGGAGCTGTTTTTT,CASSPYRGQNTGELFF
TRBV7-3,TRBJ1-5,NA,NA,17,TGTGCCAGCAGCTTAAAGATGGGGGACAATAGCAATCAGCCCCAGCATTTT,CASSLKMGDNSNQPQHF
TRBV5-1,TRBJ2-1,TRBD2,NA,15,TGCGCCAGCAGCTTGGGGCTAGCGGAGAACAATGAGCAGTTCTTC,CASSLGLAENNEQFF
TRBV7-3,TRBJ2-1,TRBD2,NA,15,TGTGCCAGCAGCCGAACTAGCGGCTCCTACAATGAGCAGTTCTTC,CASSRTSGSYNEQFF
TRBV18,TRBJ2-7,TRBD1,NA,15,TGTGCCAGCGGGCAGGCCGGGACAGGGGTCGACGAGCAGTACTTC,CASGQAGTGVDEQYF
TRBV7-9,TRBJ2-3,TRBD2,NA,16,TGTGCCAGCAGCCAGACTAGCGGTAGACCGACAGATACGCAGTATTTT,CASSQTSGRPTDTQYF
TRBV5-4,TRBJ1-1,NA,few,14,TGTGCCAGCAGCCCAACCCCAGGGAGCACTGAAGCTTTCTTT,CASSPTPGSTEAFF
TRBV11-2,TRBJ2-1,TRBD2,NA,14,TGTGCCAGCAGCGCCTGGGGACTAGGGAATGAGCAGTTCTTC,CASSAWGLGNEQFF
TRBV27,TRBJ1-5,NA,NA,16,TGTGCCAGCAGTTTGCCCCTCGCAACATCTCATCAGCCCCAGCATTTT,CASSLPLATSHQPQHF
TRBV27,TRBJ2-7,TRBD2,NA,16,TGTGCCAGCAGATGGACCCTACTAGCGGCTCCCTACGAGCAGTACTTC,CASRWTLLAAPYEQYF
TRBV4-2,TRBJ2-1,TRBD2,NA,15,TGTGCCAGCAGCCTGACTAGCGGGAGGGGGAATGAGCAGTTCTTC,CASSLTSGRGNEQFF
TRBV7-9,TRBJ2-2,NA,NA,16,TGTGCCAGCAGCGGACGCGGGGAGGCGAACACCGGGGAGCTGTTTTTT,CASSGRGEANTGELFF
TRBV5-4,TRBJ1-2,TRBD1,NA,13,TGTGCCAGCAGCCAACAGGGGATCTATGGCTACACCTTC,CASSQQGIYGYTF
TRBV30,TRBJ2-1,NA,NA,13,TGTGCCTGGAGTTCGGGACTTTACAATGAGCAGTTCTTC,CAWSSGLYNEQFF
TRBV7-9,TRBJ2-5,NA,NA,13,TGTGCCAGCAGCTTACCAGGGAAAGAGACCCAGTACTTC,CASSLPGKETQYF
TRBV9,TRBJ1-2,NA,NA,16,TGTGCCACCTCGGCGGGCCCTTCGAGACGACCCTATGGCTACACCTTC,CATSAGPSRRPYGYTF
TRBV2,TRBJ2-7,NA,NA,14,TGTGCCAGCAGTGACACAGGAAGCTCCTACGAGCAGTACTTC,CASSDTGSSYEQYF
TRBV23-1,TRBJ2-7,NA,NA,14,TGCGCCAGCACCCCAGGTTTTAGCTCCTACGAGCAGTACTTC,CASTPGFSSYEQYF
TRBV10-3,TRBJ2-6,TRBD2,NA,15,TGTGCCTCCGGGGAGGGAGTGGTTGGGGCCAACGTCCTGACTTTC,CASGEGVVGANVLTF
TRBV28,TRBJ2-2,NA,NA,15,TGTGCCATCACCGGAGGCGGGGCTAACACCGGGGAGCTGTTTTTT,CAITGGGANTGELFF
TRBV29-1,TRBJ2-7,NA,NA,12,TGCAGCGTTGAAACCCCAGCCTACGAGCAGTACTTC,CSVETPAYEQYF
TRBV6-1,TRBJ2-2,NA,NA,13,TGTGCCAGTAAGACGAAGGACACCGGGGAGCTGTTTTTT,CASKTKDTGELFF
TRBV29-1,TRBJ1-2,NA,NA,15,TGCAGCGTTGAGACAGGAGCGTTGAATAACTATGGCTACACCTTC,CSVETGALNNYGYTF
TRBV7-2,TRBJ2-1,TRBD2,NA,15,TGTGCCAGCAGCATTAGCGGGAGATCTTTTGATGAGCAGTTCTTC,CASSISGRSFDEQFF
TRBV29-1,TRBJ1-1,NA,NA,13,TGCAGCGTTGTCGGCAGGGTGGGCACTGAAGCTTTCTTT,CSVVGRVGTEAFF
TRBV5-5,TRBJ1-2,NA,NA,13,TGTGCCAGCAGCTCCGACATAAACTATGGCTACACCTTC,CASSSDINYGYTF
TRBV4-1,TRBJ1-1,NA,once,18,TGCGCCAGCAGCCGCGTAGGTTCGGGGGTAGGTGTGAACACTGAAGCTTTCTTT,CASSRVGSGVGVNTEAFF
TRBV28,TRBJ1-2,TRBD1,NA,16,TGTGCCATAGACCGGGACAGAGGAGTATCCGGCTATGGCTACACCTTC,CAIDRDRGVSGYGYTF
TRBV7-2,TRBJ2-7,NA,NA,12,TGTGCCAGCAGCTTCCTTAGCTACGAGCAGTACTTC,CASSFLSYEQYF
TRBV6-5,TRBJ1-1,NA,NA,16,TGTGCCAGCAGTTACCTTAGCGGGGTAATGAACACTGAAGCTTTCTTT,CASSYLSGVMNTEAFF
TRBV4-2,TRBJ2-2,NA,NA,15,TGTGCCAGCAGCCAACCAGACAGCTTCACCGGGGAGCTGTTTTTT,CASSQPDSFTGELFF
TRBV5-6,TRBJ1-2,NA,NA,13,TGTGCCAGCAGCTTGCGAAGGGCGGAGGGCTACACCTTC,CASSLRRAEGYTF
TRBV29-1,TRBJ2-1,NA,NA,12,TGCAGCGTTGAACAGGGGGGAAATGAGCAGTTCTTC,CSVEQGGNEQFF
TRBV7-2,TRBJ2-5,NA,NA,13,TGTGCCAGCAGCTTTTCGGCCCAAGAGACCCAGTACTTC,CASSFSAQETQYF
TRBV27,TRBJ2-2,TRBD2,once,17,TGTGCCAGCAGTTCCCTATCACTAGCGGGAGGAGCCGGGGAGCTGTTTTTT,CASSSLSLAGGAGELFF
TRBV9,TRBJ1-5,NA,NA,14,TGTGCCAGCAGCGTAGACGGATTCGATCAGCCCCAGCATTTT,CASSVDGFDQPQHF
TRBV5-5,TRBJ2-7,NA,once,15,TGTGCCAGCAGCCGCCCCGGGCAGGGTGGGGAAGAGCAGTACTTC,CASSRPGQGGEEQYF
TRBV7-6,TRBJ2-1,NA,NA,16,TGTGCCAGCAGCTCGCCGTCTAGGAGCTCCTACAATGAGCAGTTCTTC,CASSSPSRSSYNEQFF
TRBV19,TRBJ1-2,TRBD1,NA,15,TGTGCCAGTTTGCGGACAGGGGGCCCTAACTATGGCTACACCTTC,CASLRTGGPNYGYTF